A single sample gave rise to the 10 T cell receptor beta chains below, sequenced in a study of shared clonotypes between healthy human individuals. CD45RO-negative, CCR7-selected cells formed the naive CD8 fraction, which excluded terminally differentiated effector memory CD45RA+ cells. TCRdb keeps only in-frame clones here, not all; method: immunoSEQ multiplex PCR. Here the sample spans 1.5 million to 2.5 million clones, over 85% being singletons. Sequenced material: naive CD8+ T cells sorted from blood. The receptor source for this set is a man in his late teens or twenties in good health.

This clone was seen a single time. The chain has TRBV9 and TRBJ2-5; tentative D call: TRBD2 (6 bases). This CDR3 spans 15 amino acids. Germline CDR1 and CDR2: SGDLS and YYNGEE. The V end was cut by 3 bases, the J end by 5 bases, with 17 bases between. CDR3 protein: CASSETWGVVETQYF. In DNA, the CDR3 is TGTGCCAGCAGCGAGACGTGGGGGGTGGTGGAGACCCAGTACTTC.

V and J are TRBV28 and TRBJ1-2; D is undetermined. The V gene lost 8 bases and the J gene lost 0 bases, with 10 bases spanning the gap. The germline gives CDR1 MDHEN, CDR2 SYDVKM. CDR3 length equals 13 residues. The CDR3 loop reads CASRSESNYGYTF. CDR3 nucleotide sequence: TGTGCCAGCCGGTCGGAATCTAACTATGGCTACACCTTC.

The chain has TRBV7-3 and TRBJ1-1; unclear D gene. Trimming shortened V by 2 bases and J by 0 bases, and 10 bases separated the two germline ends. Germline V CDR1 and CDR2: SGHTA, FQGTGA. This CDR3 region has 15 residues. CDR3: CASSLRPIMNTEAFF. The CDR3 nucleotides read TGTGCCAGCAGCTTACGTCCGATCATGAACACTGAAGCTTTCTTT.

In its sample, this clone was seen a few times. The chain uses TRBV2 and TRBJ2-7; D is unclear. The CDR3 sequence is 12 residues long. Trimming cost V 7 bases and J 2 bases, with 9 bases left between them. From germline, CDR1 is SNHLY and CDR2 FYNNEI. CDR3 sequence: CASTRSTYEQYF. The CDR3 DNA reads TGTGCCAGCACGCGCAGTACCTACGAGCAGTACTTC.

Turning to this clone: The same CDR3 can be traced to other DNA sequences in this sample. The chain carries TRBV27 and TRBJ2-7, with a possible D match to TRBD2 (6 bases). Germline CDR1 is MNHEY and CDR2 is SMNVEV (reference sequence). The CDR3 totals 13 residues. V was cut by 5 bases and J by 3 bases, with 11 bases left in between. The CDR3 reads CASSPGLVYEQYF. The CDR3 coding sequence is TGTGCCAGCAGTCCGGGACTCGTCTACGAGCAGTACTTC.

The V and J genes are TRBV9 and TRBJ1-5; D call uncertain. This CDR3 comprises 13 residues. V gave up 3 bases and J gave up 5 bases, with 9 bases separating them. CDR1 and CDR2 from the germline V gene are SGDLS and YYNGEE. The CDR3, as DNA: TGTGCCAGCAGCGCCCACGGGGATCAGCCCCAGCATTTT. This codes for CASSAHGDQPQHF.

The chain couples TRBV27 to TRBJ1-1; D ambiguous. The CDR3 sequence is 14 residues long. Germline V CDR1 and CDR2: MNHEY, SMNVEV (reference sequence). The V gene lost 6 bases and the J gene lost 1 base, with 12 bases spanning the gap. The CDR3 nucleotides read TGTGCCAGCAGCCCCCTCCGAGGGAACACTGAAGCTTTCTTT. This codes for CASSPLRGNTEAFF.

The V call is TRBV5-6, the J call TRBJ2-1; D gene uncertain. CDR1 and CDR2 from the germline V gene are SGHDT and YYEEEE. V was clipped by 0 bases and J by 8 bases, with 9 bases between them. The CDR3 totals 13 residues. The CDR3 DNA sequence: TGTGCCAGCAGCTTGGTTCGGGCAGATGAGCAGTTCTTC. Translation gives CASSLVRADEQFF.

J is TRBJ2-1 and V is TRBV11-2, with 7 nucleotides matching TRBD2. V shed 3 bases and J 5 bases; nucleotides not matched to a gene: 4. CDR3 length: 14 amino acids. Germline-derived CDR1 and CDR2 are SGHAT and FQNNGV. This CDR3 reads CASSFTGGDNEQFF. CDR3 nucleotides: TGTGCCAGCAGCTTTACGGGAGGAGACAATGAGCAGTTCTTC.

The gene calls are TRBV27 and TRBJ2-2; D gene ambiguous. This CDR3 contains 17 residues. From germline, CDR1 is MNHEY and CDR2 SMNVEV (reference sequence). V lost 5 bases and J 7 bases, leaving 23 bases between the germline ends. CDR3 DNA: TGTGCCAGCAGTCCCCAGTTAAAGGGCATTAATATCGGGGAGCTGTTTTTT. Its protein is CASSPQLKGINIGELFF.